This T cell receptor (beta chain) was recorded in a study of cytomegalovirus exposure and HLA in healthy donors. Whole-study findings and limits: In a later analysis, the majority of CMV-associated beta chains seemingly showed HLA restriction. Versus the approximately 700-donor mean, an Asian-associated ancestry cluster reportedly showed fewer N-insertions in a later analysis. The classifier, whose performance was assessed in both the original and validation cohorts, reportedly diagnosed cytomegalovirus status with high specificity and sensitivity.

Germline V gene data show CDR1 as SEHNR and CDR2 as FQNEAQ (reference sequence). The junction had 4 bases not matched to a gene; V was cut back by 3 bases and J by 10 bases. The CDR3 contains 13 residues. A multiplex PCR was run with 60 Vbeta primers and 13 Jbeta primers. Original processing notes: About 11 million of the 80 million or so unique TCR beta chains counted in a later analysis were shared. The method was immunoSEQ multiplex PCR; TCRdb's version includes in-frame clones alone and lacks a portion of them. The V and J calls and clone size come from that table; D and trimming were worked out from the DNA. Of just over 150,000 clones in the sample, 65% to 80% were seen once. A word on this clone: Its matching antigen is unknown.

The TCR originated in a female donor in good health and CMV-seronegative. Sample: PBMCs. The rearrangement uses TRBV7-9 and TRBJ2-1; TRBD1 agrees at 9 bases. The CDR3 coding sequence is TGTGCCAGCAGCTTCTGGACAGGGGACGAGCAGTTCTTC. As protein: CASSFWTGDEQFF.